This TCR beta chain was retrieved from a study of shared clonotypes between healthy human individuals. Data came from immunoSEQ multiplex PCR; TCRdb stores just in-frame clones and leaves some out. Of some 2,000,000 clones in the sample, about 95% are singletons; the top ten hold 0.9% to 1.4%. A remark on this clone: Antigen specificity is unknown.

Study outcomes and limitations: Of the naive CD4 clonotypes, roughly 5% were shared across several donors.

CDR1 and CDR2 (germline): MNHEY, SMNVEV (reference sequence). Deletions cut 3 bases from V and 10 bases from J, with 18 bases between. The CDR3 spans 14 residues. CD45RO-negative CD8 cells positively selected for CCR7 made up the naive population, which excluded terminally differentiated effector memory CD45RA+ cells. This receptor was identified in a man aged 18 to 30 in good health. The sequenced sample consisted of naive CD8+ T cells sorted from blood. The chain carries TRBV27 and TRBJ1-2; no firm D call. The CDR3 nucleotides read TGTGCCAGCAGTTTGGCGTTCGCGGGGAGTATCTACACCTTC. This encodes CASSLAFAGSIYTF.